Below are 28 T cell receptor beta chains sequenced from a single sample in a study of T cells in Graves' hyperthyroidism and ophthalmopathy. Researchers took RNA transcripts and amplified the TCR beta CDR3 regions from them. During a first-round RT-PCR of the TCR CDR3, the HTBI primer set was used. Each CDR3 protein is one row after TCRdb ran MiXCR on the multiplex PCR reads. Here the sample spans over 700,000 distinct CDR3 sequences, over 35% being singletons. Source material: blood. The receptor set was obtained from a middle-aged woman with Graves' hyperthyroidism.

This chain joins TRBV9 and TRBJ1-3; D is ambiguous. This CDR3 is built from 14 residues. Germline CDR1 reads SGDLS; CDR2 reads YYNGEE. V gave up 5 bases and J gave up 2 bases, with 11 bases separating them. The CDR3 DNA follows: TGTGCCAGCAGTCTCCCCTCGGCTGGAAACACCATATATTTT. Encoded protein: CASSLPSAGNTIYF.

This clonotype was seen ten or more times. The chain employs TRBV20-1 and TRBJ2-5; D is ambiguous. Germline V lookup: CDR1 DFQATT, CDR2 SNEGSKA (reference sequence). The CDR3 runs 13 residues. Between the trimmed V and J ends, which lost 5 bases and 5 bases, there was a span of 15 bases. The CDR3 spells CSAEPPLGETQYF. CDR3 sequence (DNA): TGCAGTGCTGAACCCCCGCTGGGGGAGACCCAGTACTTC.

A remark on this clonotype: A junction boundary mismatches the germline segment, possibly from a read error. The V gene is TRBV6-4, the J gene TRBJ2-7, with D unclear. CDR3 length equals 14 residues. Germline V gene lookup returns CDR1 MRHNA and CDR2 SNTAGT. The CDR3 loop is CASKVSRDSYERYF. In DNA, the CDR3 is TGTGCAAGCAAGGTTTCGCGTGACTCTTACGAGCGGTACTTC.

The chain joins TRBV5-6 to TRBJ2-7; a weak D match, TRBD2 (6 bases). Germline V CDR1 and CDR2: SGHDT, YYEEEE. The V end was cut by 3 bases, the J end by 2 bases, with 12 bases between. CDR3 length: 14 residues. The CDR3 loop is CASSSSRGAYEQYF. CDR3 nucleotide sequence: TGTGCCAGCAGCTCCTCTCGCGGGGCCTACGAGCAGTACTTC.

This clonotype was recorded at least ten times. This chain uses TRBV9 with TRBJ1-1; tentative D call: TRBD1 (6 bases). The CDR3 is made up of 14 amino acids. Germline loops: CDR1 SGDLS, CDR2 YYNGEE. Trimming shortened V by 4 bases and J by 2 bases, and 12 bases separated the two germline ends. The CDR3 sequence is CASSRDNGNTEAFF. CDR3 sequence (DNA): TGTGCCAGCAGCAGGGACAATGGAAACACTGAAGCTTTCTTT.

A word on this clonotype: This clone may be a read error of a much larger clone one base away. V gene TRBV29-1 combines with J gene TRBJ2-2, with 11 nucleotides matching TRBD2. Per germline, CDR1 SQVTM and CDR2 ANQGSEA. The CDR3 is made up of 13 amino acids. The CDR3 nucleotides read TGCAGCGTTGAGGGACTAGCGGCCGGGGAGCTGCTTTTT. Residues: CSVEGLAAGELLF.

This chain's CDR3 is CASSLTGWYGYTF. CDR3 in DNA: TGTGCCAGCAGCTTGACAGGGTGGTATGGCTACACCTTC. The chain carries TRBV5-6 and TRBJ1-2; the D gene is possibly TRBD1 (6 bases). This CDR3 has 13 amino acids. V dropped 1 base and J dropped 5 bases, with 9 bases sitting between them. CDR1 is SGHDT, CDR2 YYEEEE, per germline.

A note on this clonotype: Germline is not matched at one junction end, which may reflect a read error. The chain carries TRBV6-1 and TRBJ1-5; D ambiguous. The CDR3 totals 14 residues. The V gene's germline CDR1 is MNHNS and CDR2 SASEGT. The CDR3 sequence: CASSEGFGNQPQPF. The CDR3 DNA follows: TGTGCCAGCAGTGAAGGGTTTGGCAATCAGCCCCAGCCTTTT.

To note about this clonotype: Its ends do not fully match the called genes, so a read error is possible. The chain couples TRBV7-9 to TRBJ1-4, with D possibly matching TRBD1 (6 bases). This CDR3 region has 14 residues. Per germline, CDR1 SEHNR and CDR2 FQNEAQ (reference sequence). This chain's CDR3 is CASSVNGGSEKLCF. Here the CDR3 DNA reads TGTGCCAGCAGCGTGAATGGGGGCAGTGAAAAACTGTGTTTT.

This clonotype has ten or more counts. The chain joins TRBV6-5 to TRBJ1-5; D uncertain. With 4 bases removed from V and 2 bases from J, the gap between germline ends came to 6 bases. Germline-derived CDR1 and CDR2 are MNHEY and SVGAGI. The CDR3 is 13 amino acids. The CDR3, as DNA: TGTGCCAGCAGTTCCATGGGCAATCAGCCCCAGCATTTT. Amino acid sequence: CASSSMGNQPQHF.

The chain uses TRBV13 and TRBJ2-3; 9 nucleotides agree with TRBD2. Germline CDR1 PRHDT, CDR2 FYEKMQ (reference sequence). The CDR3 extends over 17 amino acids. V lost 5 bases to trimming and J lost 0 bases; unmatched junction nucleotides: 9. The CDR3 DNA is TGTGCCAGCAGCCGTGATGTAGCGGGGGTTAGCACAGATACGCAGTATTTT. Encoded protein: CASSRDVAGVSTDTQYF.

This clonotype was found many times. V and J are TRBV7-8 and TRBJ2-7; D might be TRBD1 or TRBD2, each matching 5 bases. This CDR3 is 13 amino acids long. Per the germline V gene, CDR1 is SGHVS and CDR2 is FQNEAQ. V was pared by 4 bases and J by 2 bases, with 9 bases between. CDR3 sequence: CASSWDGPYEQYF. The CDR3 DNA reads as TGTGCCAGCAGCTGGGACGGACCCTACGAGCAGTACTTC.

This clonotype came up many times. The chain uses TRBV7-2 and TRBJ2-7; 7 positions agree with TRBD1. CDR1 and CDR2 from the germline V gene are SGHTA and FQGNSA. This CDR3 region has 15 residues. V shed 3 bases and J 3 bases; nucleotides not matched to a gene: 8. The CDR3 spells CASSFPGTEDYEQYF. The CDR3 bases are TGTGCCAGCAGCTTCCCCGGGACAGAGGACTACGAGCAGTACTTC.

Ten or more counts support this clonotype. This chain uses TRBV6-5 with TRBJ2-7, with D unresolved. This CDR3 is 12 amino acids long. Germline CDR1 MNHEY, CDR2 SVGAGI. Trimming removed 8 bases from V and 0 bases from J, with 8 bases in between. The CDR3 spells CASVSISYEQYF. The CDR3 coding sequence is TGTGCCAGCGTGAGCATCTCCTACGAGCAGTACTTC.

Note on this clonotype: A read error is possible here, since a much larger clone lies one base away. The chain couples TRBV19 to TRBJ2-5; no definite D call. Germline CDR1 is LNHDA and CDR2 is SQIVND (reference sequence). This CDR3 has 13 amino acids. This chain's CDR3 is CGSSKTRLETQYF. CDR3 in DNA: TGTGGCAGTTCAAAGACACGTCTAGAGACCCAGTACTTC.

The CDR3 reads CASSYSKSGTPYEQYF. CDR3 nucleotides: TGTGCCAGCAGTTACTCGAAGAGCGGAACCCCCTACGAGCAGTACTTC. This chain uses TRBV2 with TRBJ2-7; D might be TRBD2 (5 bases). CDR3 length: 16 amino acids. The germline V gene encodes CDR1 SNHLY and CDR2 FYNNEI. V lost 5 bases and J 2 bases, leaving 19 bases between the germline ends.

This clonotype showed up just a few times. The V gene is TRBV4-2, the J gene TRBJ1-5, with D perhaps matching TRBD1 (6 bases). The CDR3 length is 14 residues. The germline gives CDR1 LGHNA, CDR2 YNFKEQ. Trimming removed 0 bases from V and 9 bases from J, with 12 bases in between. The CDR3 nucleotides read TGTGCCAGCAGCCAAGAGACAGGCGGGCCGCCCCAGCATTTT. Its translation is CASSQETGGPPQHF.

The chain employs TRBV5-1 and TRBJ2-7, with 9 positions matching TRBD2. The DNA end lines up better with TRBJ2-1; the J call may be wrong. CDR1 and CDR2 from the germline V gene are SGHRS and YFSETQ. The CDR3 loop spans 16 amino acids. The CDR3 sequence: CASSLRSGSFDDEQFF. DNA for the CDR3: TGCGCCAGCAGCCTTCGTAGCGGGAGCTTCGATGATGAGCAGTTCTTC.

The gene calls are TRBV20-1 and TRBJ2-7, with 12 bases matching TRBD2. With 2 bases clipped from V and 1 base from J, the junction kept 0 bases outside the gene matches. Germline-derived CDR1 and CDR2 are DFQATT and SNEGSKA (reference sequence). The CDR3 is 14 residues long. The CDR3 region is CSARLAGGSYEQYF. The CDR3, as DNA: TGCAGTGCTAGACTAGCGGGAGGGTCCTACGAGCAGTACTTC.

The chain recombines TRBV6-6 with TRBJ1-6, with D uncertain. Germline V gene lookup returns CDR1 MNHNY and CDR2 SVGAGI (reference sequence). Trimming pared 5 bases from V and 6 bases from J, leaving 8 bases between. The CDR3 is 13 residues long. The CDR3 sequence: CASSEKGNSPLHF. The CDR3 DNA follows: TGTGCCAGCAGTGAAAAGGGTAATTCACCCCTCCACTTT.

This clonotype was recorded only once. The chain joins TRBV9 to TRBJ1-2; D is uncertain. Trimming took off 2 bases at V and 7 bases at J, with 9 bases between the two ends. The length of the CDR3 is 12 residues. Germline V CDR1 and CDR2: SGDLS, YYNGEE. CDR3 residues: CASSVGVGGYTF. CDR3 in DNA: TGTGCCAGCAGCGTGGGTGTGGGTGGCTACACCTTC.

The sample holds a few counts of this clonotype. The V and J genes are TRBV13 and TRBJ1-4; perhaps TRBD1 as D (5 bases). With 3 bases removed from V and 4 bases from J, the gap between germline ends came to 9 bases. The CDR3 runs to 14 residues. CDR1 is PRHDT, CDR2 FYEKMQ, per germline (reference sequence). The CDR3 region has the DNA TGTGCCAGCAGCTTCGGGGGTCTTAATGAAAAACTGTTTTTT. Its protein is CASSFGGLNEKLFF. The variable domain in full, with the rest retrieved from reference TRBV13 and TRBJ1-4, is AAGVIQSPRHLIKEKRETATLKCYPIPRHDTVYWYQQGPGQDPQFLISFYEKMQSDKGSIPDRFSAQQFSDYHSELNMSSLELGDSALYFCASSFGGLNEKLFFGSGTQLSVL.

This clonotype was detected only a few times. The chain joins TRBV6-1 to TRBJ1-4; TRBD1 agrees at 8 bases. Germline V gives CDR1 MNHNS, CDR2 SASEGT. V was clipped by 7 bases and J by 5 bases; unmatched bases: 9. The CDR3 covers 15 residues. The CDR3 reads CASTRGQARNEKLFF. DNA for the CDR3: TGTGCCAGCACCAGGGGACAGGCCAGGAATGAAAAACTGTTTTTT.

This clonotype was counted between two and nine times. This chain links TRBV6-5 with TRBJ2-7; 7 bases line up with TRBD1. The CDR3 extends over 13 amino acids. The J segment lost 4 bases and the V segment lost 6 bases, leaving 6 bases of the junction unmatched. In germline, CDR1 is MNHEY, CDR2 SVGAGI. Here the CDR3 reads CASSSRGRYEQYF. CDR3 bases: TGTGCCAGCAGCTCCAGGGGGAGATACGAGCAGTACTTC.

The rearrangement uses TRBV4-3 and TRBJ1-2, with TRBD1 matching 11 bases. CDR1 and CDR2 from the germline V gene are LGHNA and YSLEER. Germline trimming cut 4 bases from V and 11 bases from J; bases unmatched to any gene: 9. CDR3 size: 14 residues. The CDR3 spells CASSPQWTGGVYTF. The CDR3 nucleotides read TGCGCCAGCAGCCCCCAATGGACAGGGGGCGTATACACCTTC.

V and J are TRBV4-1 and TRBJ1-2; D not resolved. The CDR3 totals 18 residues. V was shortened by 0 bases and J by 4 bases, with 21 bases between the two germline ends. The germline gives CDR1 MGHRA, CDR2 YSYEKL. CDR3 in amino acids: CASSQDRFPGVHFYGYTF. The CDR3 coding sequence is TGCGCCAGCAGCCAAGATCGATTTCCGGGTGTTCACTTCTATGGCTACACCTTC.

The chain carries TRBV9 and TRBJ1-4; TRBD1 is a possible D gene (6 bases). This CDR3 has 12 amino acids. Germline V lookup: CDR1 SGDLS, CDR2 YYNGEE. Trimming stripped 3 bases from V and 10 bases from J, with 10 bases between. In DNA form, the CDR3 reads TGTGCCAGCAGCGGGGAGGGGGGAAAACTGTTTTTT. It encodes CASSGEGGKLFF.

This clonotype was seen ten or more times. The V call is TRBV5-4, the J call TRBJ1-5, with a tentative D call TRBD1 (5 bases). V was pared by 1 base and J by 4 bases, with 9 bases between. CDR1 and CDR2 (germline): SGHNT, YYREEE (reference sequence). This CDR3 region has 14 residues. The CDR3 reads CASSLRGANQPQHF. The CDR3 coding sequence is TGTGCCAGCAGCTTGAGGGGAGCGAATCAGCCCCAGCATTTT.